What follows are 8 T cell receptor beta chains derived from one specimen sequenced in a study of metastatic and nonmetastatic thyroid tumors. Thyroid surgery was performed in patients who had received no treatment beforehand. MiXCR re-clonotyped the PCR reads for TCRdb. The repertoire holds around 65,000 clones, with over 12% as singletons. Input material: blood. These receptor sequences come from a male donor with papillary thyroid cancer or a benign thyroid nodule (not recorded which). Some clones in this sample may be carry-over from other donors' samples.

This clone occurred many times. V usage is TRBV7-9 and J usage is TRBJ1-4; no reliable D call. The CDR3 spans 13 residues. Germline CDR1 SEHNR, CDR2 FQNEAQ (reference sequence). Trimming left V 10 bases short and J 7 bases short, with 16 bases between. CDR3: CAIPGRFGEKLFF. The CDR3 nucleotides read TGTGCCATCCCGGGGAGGTTCGGTGAAAAACTGTTTTTT.

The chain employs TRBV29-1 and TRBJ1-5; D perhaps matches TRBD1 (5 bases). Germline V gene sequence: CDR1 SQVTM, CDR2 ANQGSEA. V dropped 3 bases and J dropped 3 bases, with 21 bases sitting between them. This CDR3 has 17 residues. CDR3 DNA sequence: TGCAGCGTTGATTCTCGGCAGGGCAAAGGGTCCAATCAGCCCCAGCATTTT. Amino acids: CSVDSRQGKGSNQPQHF.

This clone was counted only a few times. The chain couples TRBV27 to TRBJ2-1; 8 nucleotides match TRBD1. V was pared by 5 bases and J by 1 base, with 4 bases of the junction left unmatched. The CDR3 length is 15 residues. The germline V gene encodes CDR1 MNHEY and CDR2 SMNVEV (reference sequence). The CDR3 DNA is TGTGCCAGCAGTGTACAGGGGGTATCCTACAATGAGCAGTTCTTC. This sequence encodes CASSVQGVSYNEQFF.

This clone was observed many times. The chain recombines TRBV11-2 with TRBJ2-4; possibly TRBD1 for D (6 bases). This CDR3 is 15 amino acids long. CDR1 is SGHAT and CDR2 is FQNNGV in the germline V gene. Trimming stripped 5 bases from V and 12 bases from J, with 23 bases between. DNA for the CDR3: TGTGCCAGCAGCCCTTGGGACATCTCTCTTGGGGGTCAGTACTTC. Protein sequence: CASSPWDISLGGQYF.

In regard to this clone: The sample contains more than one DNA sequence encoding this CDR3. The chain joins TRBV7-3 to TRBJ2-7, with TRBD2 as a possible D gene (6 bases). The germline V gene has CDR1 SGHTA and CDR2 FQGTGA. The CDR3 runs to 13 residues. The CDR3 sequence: CATLSGSSYEQYV. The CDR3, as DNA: TGTGCCACACTTAGCGGTAGCTCCTACGAGCAGTACGTA.

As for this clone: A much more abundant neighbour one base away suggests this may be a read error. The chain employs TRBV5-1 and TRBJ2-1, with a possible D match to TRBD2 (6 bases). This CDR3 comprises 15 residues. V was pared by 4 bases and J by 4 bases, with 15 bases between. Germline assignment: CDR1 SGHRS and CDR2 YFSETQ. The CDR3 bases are TGCGCCAGCAGCCAGGAGATGGAGGGATACAATGAGCAGTTCTTC. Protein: CASSQEMEGYNEQFF. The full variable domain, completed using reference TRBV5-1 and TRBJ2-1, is KAGVTQTPRYLIKTRGQQVTLSCSPISGHRSVSWYQQTPGQGLQFLFEYFSETQRNKGNFPGRFSGRQFSNSRSEMNVSTLELGDSALYLCASSQEMEGYNEQFFGPGTRLTVL.

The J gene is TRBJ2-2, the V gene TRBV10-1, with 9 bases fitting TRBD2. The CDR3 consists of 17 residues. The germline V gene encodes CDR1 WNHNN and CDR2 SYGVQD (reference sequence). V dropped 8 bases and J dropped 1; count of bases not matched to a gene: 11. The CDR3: CASGDSGSNRNTGELFF. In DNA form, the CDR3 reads TGCGCCAGCGGGGATAGCGGGAGTAATAGGAACACCGGGGAGCTGTTTTTT.

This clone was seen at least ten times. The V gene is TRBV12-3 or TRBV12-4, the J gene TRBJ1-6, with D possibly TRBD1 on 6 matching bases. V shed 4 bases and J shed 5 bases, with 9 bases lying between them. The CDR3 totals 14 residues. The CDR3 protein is CASSSQGNNSPLHF. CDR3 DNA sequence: TGTGCCAGCAGTTCCCAGGGGAATAATTCACCCCTCCACTTT.